This entry lists 27 T cell receptor beta chains sequenced from one sample in a study of blood T cell repertoires in COVID-19. The method was immunoSEQ multiplex PCR; TCRdb's version includes in-frame clones alone and lacks a portion of them. In the table there are some 25,000 clones, more than 85% of which are singletons. Sequences were obtained from peripheral blood. The receptors derive from a human donor in a cohort sampled during active COVID-19.

The chain joins TRBV7-9 to TRBJ2-3, with 8 bases matching TRBD1. The CDR3 sequence is 15 residues long. With 5 bases clipped from V and 3 bases from J, the junction kept 7 bases outside the gene matches. Germline V lookup: CDR1 SEHNR, CDR2 FQNEAQ (reference sequence). The DNA for the CDR3 is TGTGCCAGCAGCGACGGGGACAGGAGGACAGATACGCAGTATTTT. Protein sequence: CASSDGDRRTDTQYF. Using reference TRBV7-9 and TRBJ2-3 for the parts outside the CDR3, the full variable domain is DTGVSQNPRHKITKRGQNVTFRCDPISEHNRLYWYRQTLGQGPEFLTYFQNEAQLEKSRLLSDRFSAERPKGSFSTLEIQRTEQGDSAMYLCASSDGDRRTDTQYFGPGTRLTVL.

The chain carries TRBV5-4 and TRBJ2-5; a possible D gene is TRBD2 (6 bases). The V end was cut by 7 bases, the J end by 5 bases, with 21 bases between. Germline lookup yields CDR1 SGHNT and CDR2 YYREEE (reference sequence). The CDR3 contains 15 residues. CDR3: CASSSGGMFLETQYF. CDR3 nucleotides: TGTGCCAGCTCCTCCGGGGGTATGTTCTTGGAGACCCAGTACTTC.

DNA for the CDR3: TGTGCCAGCAGCAAGGGACTAGCGGGGAGGTCAGATACGCAGTATTTT. Protein sequence: CASSKGLAGRSDTQYF. This rearrangement joins TRBV11-3 to TRBJ2-3; 13 positions match TRBD2. Germline lookup yields CDR1 SGHNT and CDR2 YENEEA. V lost 5 bases, J lost 4 bases, and 6 bases stayed unmatched. This CDR3 comprises 16 residues.

The CDR3 protein is CASSSRGRDPRSGEAFF. As DNA, the CDR3 is TGTGCCAGCAGCTCCCGCGGGAGGGACCCCAGGTCTGGTGAAGCTTTCTTT. The chain uses TRBV13 and TRBJ1-1; D is perhaps TRBD1 (5 bases). Germline V CDR1 and CDR2: PRHDT, FYEKMQ (reference sequence). This CDR3 is 17 amino acids long. Trimming pared 4 bases from V and 7 bases from J, leaving 25 bases between.

The chain has TRBV5-4 and TRBJ2-7; unclear D gene. Germline loops: CDR1 SGHNT, CDR2 YYREEE (reference sequence). This CDR3 contains 14 residues. The V gene lost 5 bases and the J gene lost 2 bases, with 14 bases spanning the gap. In nucleotides, the CDR3 is TGTGCCAGCAGGGGCGCACTCGGAACCTACGAGCAGTACTTC. Encoded protein: CASRGALGTYEQYF. Full variable domain (missing parts from reference TRBV5-4 and TRBJ2-7): ETGVTQSPTHLIKTRGQQVTLRCSSQSGHNTVSWYQQALGQGPQFIFQYYREEENGRGNFPPRFSGLQFPNYSSELNVNALELDDSALYLCASRGALGTYEQYFGPGTRLTVT.

The rearrangement uses TRBV19 and TRBJ1-4, with no clear D. The V gene lost 3 bases and the J gene lost 4 bases, with 6 bases spanning the gap. Germline-derived CDR1 and CDR2 are LNHDA and SQIVND (reference sequence). CDR3 length: 13 residues. CDR3 nucleotides: TGTGCCAGTAGTATTTCCTTTAATGAAAAACTGTTTTTT. Encoded protein: CASSISFNEKLFF.

The chain employs TRBV5-6 and TRBJ1-5, with no clear D. The CDR3 runs to 15 residues. Deletions cut 3 bases from V and 7 bases from J, with 17 bases between. Per the germline V gene, CDR1 is SGHDT and CDR2 is YYEEEE. The CDR3 reads CASSSEGRWSQPQHF. In nucleotides, the CDR3 is TGTGCCAGCAGCTCGGAGGGTAGGTGGTCACAGCCCCAGCATTTT.

The gene calls are TRBV2 and TRBJ2-1; the D gene is possibly TRBD2 (5 bases). Trimming took 2 bases from V and 11 from J, leaving 10 bases between them. This CDR3 comprises 12 residues. Germline values: CDR1 SNHLY, CDR2 FYNNEI. The DNA for the CDR3 is TGTGCCAGCAGTGAAAAGCGGTCGAAGCAGTTCTTC. Translating it yields CASSEKRSKQFF.

The chain links TRBV14 to TRBJ1-2; D is ambiguous. The V gene's germline CDR1 is SGHDN and CDR2 FVKESK. The CDR3 sequence is 15 residues long. V gave up 0 bases and J gave up 4 bases, with 12 bases separating them. In DNA, the CDR3 is TGTGCCAGCAGCCAAGATTCCGAGCTTGGCTATGGCTACACCTTC. Amino acid sequence: CASSQDSELGYGYTF. Full variable domain (outside the CDR3, taken from reference TRBV14 and TRBJ1-2): EAGVTQFPSHSVIEKGQTVTLRCDPISGHDNLYWYRRVMGKEIKFLLHFVKESKQDESGMPNNRFLAERTGGTYSTLKVQPAELEDSGVYFCASSQDSELGYGYTFGSGTRLTVV.

The V gene is TRBV2, the J gene TRBJ2-5; the match to TRBD1 covers 8 bases. The J segment lost 2 bases and the V segment lost 6 bases, leaving 5 bases of the junction unmatched. The CDR3 has 14 residues. Germline values: CDR1 SNHLY, CDR2 FYNNEI. CDR3 bases: TGTGCCAGCAGCGGCCGGACAGGGCAAGAGACCCAGTACTTC. As protein: CASSGRTGQETQYF.

The J gene is TRBJ2-2, the V gene TRBV7-9; tentative D call: TRBD1 (6 bases). With 5 bases removed from V and 0 bases from J, the gap between germline ends came to 16 bases. The CDR3 totals 17 residues. In germline, CDR1 is SEHNR, CDR2 FQNEAQ (reference sequence). The chain's CDR3 is CASSPKGQTANTGELFF. In DNA form, the CDR3 reads TGTGCCAGCAGCCCCAAAGGACAGACAGCGAACACCGGGGAGCTGTTTTTT.

V is TRBV29-1 and J is TRBJ1-2, with a possible D match to TRBD1 (5 bases). The CDR3 runs 13 residues. Germline V gene lookup returns CDR1 SQVTM and CDR2 ANQGSEA. V gave up 3 bases and J gave up 4 bases, with 12 bases separating them. The CDR3 nucleotides are TGCAGCGTTGAGCGGACAAGCTTCTATGGCTACACCTTC. Translated: CSVERTSFYGYTF.

The chain joins TRBV6-1 to TRBJ1-1; D uncertain. Germline values: CDR1 MNHNS, CDR2 SASEGT. Between the trimmed V and J ends, which lost 2 bases and 1 base, there was a span of 8 bases. This CDR3 has 14 amino acids. The DNA of the CDR3 is TGTGCCAGCAGTGAATATCTAGAGAACACTGAAGCTTTCTTT. Its protein product is CASSEYLENTEAFF.

The V gene is TRBV5-1, the J gene TRBJ2-1; TRBD2 agrees at 7 bases. In germline, CDR1 is SGHRS, CDR2 YFSETQ. CDR3 length equals 14 residues. J lost 6 bases, V lost 1 base, and 4 bases had no gene match. CDR3 sequence (DNA): TGCGCCAGCAGCTTGCTGACTAGCCCCAATGAGCAGTTCTTC. Its translation is CASSLLTSPNEQFF.

The chain employs TRBV5-6 and TRBJ1-4, with TRBD1 identical over 7 bases. Trimming cost V 1 base and J 8 bases; bases outside gene matches: 8. Germline-derived CDR1 and CDR2 are SGHDT and YYEEEE. The CDR3 runs to 15 residues. In DNA form, the CDR3 reads TGTGCCAGCAGCTTGAACAGGGGCAAGGACGAAAAACTGTTTTTT. Residues: CASSLNRGKDEKLFF.

The genes are TRBV6-5 and TRBJ1-1; D is perhaps TRBD1 (6 bases). Germline assignment: CDR1 MNHEY and CDR2 SVGAGI. This CDR3 comprises 14 residues. The germline V and J ends were trimmed by 6 bases and 4 bases, with 15 bases remaining between them. CDR3 in amino acids: CASRTGFESTEAFF. The CDR3 nucleotides read TGTGCCAGCAGAACAGGGTTTGAGAGCACTGAAGCTTTCTTT.

The CDR3 protein is CASSLAGGASEKLFF. Written as DNA, the CDR3 is TGTGCCAGCAGCTTGGCGGGGGGGGCAAGTGAAAAACTGTTTTTT. This chain links TRBV5-6 with TRBJ1-4, with a weak D call TRBD1 (6 bases). The V end was cut by 0 bases, the J end by 7 bases, with 13 bases between. The CDR3 extends over 15 amino acids. Germline CDR1 SGHDT, CDR2 YYEEEE.

The chain joins TRBV7-2 to TRBJ2-7; 8 bases are shared with TRBD2. The CDR3 has 15 residues. J was trimmed by 0 bases and V by 5 bases; bases with no gene match: 6. Germline V gene sequence: CDR1 SGHTA, CDR2 FQGNSA. This CDR3 is CASSLTSGVSYEQYF. CDR3 sequence (DNA): TGTGCCAGCAGCCTAACTAGCGGTGTCTCCTACGAGCAGTACTTC.

The rearrangement uses TRBV19 and TRBJ2-3; TRBD2 matches at 13 bases. This CDR3 has 17 amino acids. Germline values: CDR1 LNHDA, CDR2 SQIVND (reference sequence). The V and J ends lost 3 bases and 1 base, in that order; junction bases with no gene match: 4. As DNA, the CDR3 is TGTGCCAGTAGTATGGAAGGACTAGCGGGGGGCACAGATACGCAGTATTTT. Its translation is CASSMEGLAGGTDTQYF.

This chain joins TRBV7-3 and TRBJ2-3, with D hard to call. Germline V gene sequence: CDR1 SGHTA, CDR2 FQGTGA. This CDR3 has 13 amino acids. Trimming stripped 2 bases from V and 2 bases from J, with 5 bases between. The CDR3: CASSLSVTDTQYF. CDR3 bases: TGTGCCAGCAGCTTATCAGTCACAGATACGCAGTATTTT.

J is TRBJ2-7 and V is TRBV5-4; D perhaps matches TRBD1 (6 bases). This CDR3 has 14 residues. The V gene lost 3 bases and the J gene lost 2 bases, with 12 bases spanning the gap. The germline V gene has CDR1 SGHNT and CDR2 YYREEE (reference sequence). CDR3 region: CASSSKTGTYEQYF. CDR3 nucleotide sequence: TGTGCCAGCAGCTCCAAAACAGGGACCTACGAGCAGTACTTC.

This chain connects TRBV28 to TRBJ1-6, with 8 nucleotides matching TRBD1. The CDR3 covers 16 residues. After removal of 4 bases from V and 4 bases from J, the junction contained 6 bases not matched to a gene. Germline loops: CDR1 MDHEN, CDR2 SYDVKM. The CDR3 nucleotides read TGTGCCAGCAGTTCGGGACAGGTGACTTATAATTCACCCCTCCACTTT. Protein: CASSSGQVTYNSPLHF.

In DNA form, the CDR3 reads TGTGCCAGCAGCTTCGTAGCGGGGGGCCTCACAGATACGCAGTATTTT. It encodes CASSFVAGGLTDTQYF. The chain recombines TRBV5-6 with TRBJ2-3, with 10 positions matching TRBD2. The CDR3 contains 16 residues. Per the germline V gene, CDR1 is SGHDT and CDR2 is YYEEEE. Trimming removed 2 bases from V and 2 bases from J; junction bases left unmatched: 5.

This chain uses TRBV7-6 with TRBJ2-2, with a weak D call TRBD2 (5 bases). V lost 3 bases to trimming and J lost 0 bases, with 8 bases between them. In germline, CDR1 is SGHVS, CDR2 FNYEAQ. The CDR3 consists of 15 residues. Here the CDR3 DNA reads TGTGCCAGCAGCTTTGGACTTGCGAACACCGGGGAGCTGTTTTTT. It encodes CASSFGLANTGELFF.

This clone was recorded a few times. The chain combines TRBV6-5 with TRBJ2-2; possibly TRBD2 for D (5 bases). Per the germline V gene, CDR1 is MNHEY and CDR2 is SVGAGI. This CDR3 has 13 residues. V dropped 7 bases and J dropped 6 bases, with 12 bases sitting between them. The CDR3 here is CASNTVGAGELFF. CDR3 nucleotide sequence: TGTGCCAGCAACACGGTCGGGGCCGGGGAGCTGTTTTTT.

The J gene is TRBJ1-2, the V gene TRBV19; maybe TRBD1 (6 bases). Germline lookup yields CDR1 LNHDA and CDR2 SQIVND (reference sequence). CDR3 length: 14 residues. The V end lost 6 bases, the J end lost 2 bases, and 13 bases lay between the germline ends. CDR3 in amino acids: CASSLGHPNYGYTF. The CDR3 coding sequence is TGTGCCAGTAGCCTGGGACACCCAAACTATGGCTACACCTTC. The complete variable domain, with remaining parts taken from reference TRBV19 and TRBJ1-2, reads DGGITQSPKYLFRKEGQNVTLSCEQNLNHDAMYWYRQDPGQGLRLIYYSQIVNDFQKGDIAEGYSVSREKKESFPLTVTSAQKNPTAFYLCASSLGHPNYGYTFGSGTRLTVV.

The genes are TRBV3-1 (or the pseudogene TRBV3-2) and TRBJ1-2, with 7 bases fitting TRBD1. V was clipped by 1 base and J by 4 bases; unmatched bases: 12. Germline V lookup: CDR1 LGHDT, CDR2 YNNKEL (reference sequence). CDR3 length: 17 residues. CDR3 nucleotides: TGTGCCAGCAGCCAAGCCTCGGGACAGACTGGAAGCTATGGCTACACCTTC. Encoded protein: CASSQASGQTGSYGYTF.